The 17 T cell receptor beta chains below all came from one sample that was sequenced in a study of blood T cell repertoires in COVID-19. Assay: immunoSEQ multiplex PCR; the TCRdb copy retains only in-frame clones and omits some. The table has 300,000 or so clones, roughly 90% seen once. The sample consisted of PBMCs or T cells enriched from blood (not recorded which). The receptors were gathered from a man in his sixties who had recovered from COVID-19.

Only one count was recorded for this clone. The chain has TRBV5-4 and TRBJ2-1; perhaps TRBD1 as D (5 bases). Trimming shortened V by 1 base and J by 5 bases, and 10 bases separated the two germline ends. The CDR3 has 14 amino acids. The germline gives CDR1 SGHNT, CDR2 YYREEE (reference sequence). CDR3 sequence: CASSLQQANNEQFF. DNA for the CDR3: TGTGCCAGCAGCTTGCAACAGGCTAACAATGAGCAGTTCTTC.

V is TRBV27 and J is TRBJ1-2, with D unclear. Germline V gives CDR1 MNHEY, CDR2 SMNVEV (reference sequence). This CDR3 comprises 14 residues. The V gene lost 6 bases and the J gene lost 7 bases, with 18 bases spanning the gap. CDR3 nucleotide sequence: TGTGCCAGCAGCACCGGAGGAGGGAAGGTTGGCTACACCTTC. Translation gives CASSTGGGKVGYTF.

This clone was observed a single time. Here the CDR3 DNA reads TGTGCCAGCAGCTTAGCGGGGGCGAGCTCCTACGAGCAGTACTTC. It yields the protein CASSLAGASSYEQYF. The rearrangement uses TRBV28 and TRBJ2-7, with 9 bases matching TRBD2. Unmatched junction bases numbered 6, after V lost 6 bases and J lost 0 bases. The V gene's germline CDR1 is MDHEN and CDR2 SYDVKM. The CDR3 has 15 residues.

The chain joins TRBV4-2 to TRBJ2-2; 9 bases are a match to TRBD2. Germline-derived CDR1 and CDR2 are LGHNA and YNFKEQ. The length of the CDR3 is 19 residues. V was clipped by 1 base and J by 1 base; unmatched bases: 10. The CDR3, as DNA: TGTGCCAGCAGCCAAGGGGGAAATAGACTAGCGGTGAACACCGGGGAGCTGTTTTTT. This translates into CASSQGGNRLAVNTGELFF.

The chain has TRBV4-3 and TRBJ2-3, with D hard to call. V was pared by 3 bases and J by 5 bases, with 24 bases between. CDR1 is LGHNA, CDR2 YSLEER, per germline. The CDR3 extends over 18 amino acids. This CDR3 is CASSQLRSIVSSIDTQYF. In DNA, the CDR3 is TGCGCCAGCAGCCAGCTCCGGTCTATAGTGTCCTCGATAGATACGCAGTATTTT.

The V call is TRBV4-1, the J call TRBJ1-4; 7 bases are shared with TRBD1. The CDR3 covers 15 residues. In germline, CDR1 is MGHRA, CDR2 YSYEKL. V trimming: 4 bases; J trimming: 4 bases; junction bases outside the gene matches: 6. The CDR3 region is CASSLPGQLNEKLFF. The CDR3 DNA is TGCGCCAGCAGCCTACCGGGACAGCTTAATGAAAAACTGTTTTTT.

A single count supports this clone. The chain links TRBV19 to TRBJ1-5, with D unclear. Per the germline V gene, CDR1 is LNHDA and CDR2 is SQIVND (reference sequence). The CDR3 is 16 amino acids. Trimming shortened V by 5 bases and J by 4 bases, and 18 bases separated the two germline ends. The chain's CDR3 is CASSAPSSEGNQPQHF. CDR3 DNA sequence: TGTGCCAGTAGTGCCCCCAGCAGTGAGGGAAATCAGCCCCAGCATTTT.

This clone was picked up a small number of times. Written as DNA, the CDR3 is TGTGCCAGTAGTACCCTAGGCTTTCAGCCCCAGCATTTT. Amino acids: CASSTLGFQPQHF. The rearrangement uses TRBV19 and TRBJ1-5; unclear D gene. The V gene lost 4 bases and the J gene lost 6 bases, with 10 bases spanning the gap. The CDR3 loop spans 13 amino acids. The germline CDR1 and CDR2 sequences are LNHDA and SQIVND (reference sequence). Together with reference TRBV19 and TRBJ1-5, the CDR3 gives the full variable domain: DGGITQSPKYLFRKEGQNVTLSCEQNLNHDAMYWYRQDPGQGLRLIYYSQIVNDFQKGDIAEGYSVSREKKESFPLTVTSAQKNPTAFYLCASSTLGFQPQHFGDGTRLSIL.

This chain links TRBV15 with TRBJ2-2, with 7 bases aligning to TRBD2. Germline-derived CDR1 and CDR2 are LNHNV and YYDKDF (reference sequence). The CDR3 consists of 15 residues. V dropped 3 bases and J dropped 5; count of bases not matched to a gene: 6. CDR3 DNA: TGTGCCACCAGCAGCGGACTAGGGCATACCGGGGAGCTGTTTTTT. This translates into CATSSGLGHTGELFF.

V and J are TRBV10-3 and TRBJ1-6; D ambiguous. Germline V gene sequence: CDR1 ENHRY, CDR2 SYGVKD. V lost 2 bases and J 5 bases, leaving 10 bases between the germline ends. This CDR3 is built from 15 residues. Here the CDR3 DNA reads TGTGCCATCAGTGAGAATCGGGGAGATAATTCACCCCTCCACTTT. It translates to CAISENRGDNSPLHF.

The rearrangement joins TRBV7-2 to TRBJ2-1, with D possibly TRBD1 on 6 matching bases. This CDR3 spans 15 amino acids. The V end was cut by 5 bases, the J end by 2 bases, with 13 bases between. Germline V gives CDR1 SGHTA, CDR2 FQGNSA. The CDR3 nucleotides are TGTGCCAGCAGCGAACAGGGTGGGGCCTACAATGAGCAGTTCTTC. This codes for CASSEQGGAYNEQFF.

CDR3 DNA sequence: TGTGCCAGCAGCTCCCGACAGGGGGTAAGGAACACTGAAGCTTTCTTT. Encoded protein: CASSSRQGVRNTEAFF. The chain recombines TRBV3-1 (or the pseudogene TRBV3-2) with TRBJ1-1, with 9 bases aligning to TRBD1. The V gene end was trimmed by 5 bases and the J gene end by 1 base; junction bases not matched to a gene: 8. CDR3 length: 16 residues. Germline CDR1 LGHDT, CDR2 YNNKEL (reference sequence).

The chain employs TRBV19 and TRBJ1-5; D is unresolved. The germline CDR1 and CDR2 sequences are LNHDA and SQIVND (reference sequence). Trimming cost V 5 bases and J 4 bases, with 15 bases left between them. This CDR3 spans 15 amino acids. CDR3 in DNA: TGTGCCAGTAGTTCATACGCCGGGGAGAATCAGCCCCAGCATTTT. This codes for CASSSYAGENQPQHF.

The chain combines TRBV14 with TRBJ2-1; TRBD2 aligns across 8 bases. CDR1 is SGHDN and CDR2 is FVKESK in the germline V gene. CDR3 size: 16 residues. V dropped 2 bases and J dropped 4; count of bases not matched to a gene: 7. The DNA for the CDR3 is TGTGCCAGCAGCCAATTAGCGGGAAATAATTACAATGAGCAGTTCTTC. It encodes CASSQLAGNNYNEQFF.

This chain joins TRBV19 and TRBJ2-3; TRBD1 matches at 9 bases. Germline assignment: CDR1 LNHDA and CDR2 SQIVND (reference sequence). The CDR3 has 14 residues. J was trimmed by 1 base and V by 6 bases; bases with no gene match: 2. CDR3 bases: TGTGCCAGTAGAACAGGGGGCGGCACAGATACGCAGTATTTT. It encodes CASRTGGGTDTQYF.

This chain joins TRBV18 and TRBJ2-1, with 10 bases that match TRBD2. CDR1 is KGHSH and CDR2 is LQKENI in the germline V gene. CDR3 size: 17 residues. V was pared by 1 base and J by 2 bases, with 5 bases of the junction left unmatched. The CDR3 here is CASSPRPSGGPYNEQFF. The DNA for the CDR3 is TGTGCCAGCTCACCACGTCCTAGCGGGGGCCCCTACAATGAGCAGTTCTTC.

V gene TRBV9 combines with J gene TRBJ2-3, with 16 bases lining up with TRBD2. Germline V gives CDR1 SGDLS, CDR2 YYNGEE. This CDR3 has 17 amino acids. V was clipped by 3 bases and J by 4 bases; unmatched bases: 5. The CDR3 DNA reads as TGTGCCAGCAGCGCGGGACTAGCGGGAGGGTTCGCAGATACGCAGTATTTT. Translated: CASSAGLAGGFADTQYF.